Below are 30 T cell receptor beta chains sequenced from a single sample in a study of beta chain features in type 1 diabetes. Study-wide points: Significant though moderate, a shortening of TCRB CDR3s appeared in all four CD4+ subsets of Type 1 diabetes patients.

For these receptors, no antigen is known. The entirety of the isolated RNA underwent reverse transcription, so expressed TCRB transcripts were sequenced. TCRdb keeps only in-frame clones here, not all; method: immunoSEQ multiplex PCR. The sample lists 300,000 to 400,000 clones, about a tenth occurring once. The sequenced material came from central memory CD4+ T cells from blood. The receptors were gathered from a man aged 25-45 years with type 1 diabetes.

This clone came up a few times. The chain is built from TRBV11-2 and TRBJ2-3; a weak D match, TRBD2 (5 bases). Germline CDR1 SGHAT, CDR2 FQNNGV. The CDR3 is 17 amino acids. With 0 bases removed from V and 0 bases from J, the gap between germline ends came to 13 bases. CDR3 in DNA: TGTGCCAGCAGCTTAGATTCGGCGGGCAAGAGCACAGATACGCAGTATTTT. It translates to CASSLDSAGKSTDTQYF. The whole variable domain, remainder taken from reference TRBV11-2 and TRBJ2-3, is EAGVAQSPRYKIIEKRQSVAFWCNPISGHATLYWYQQILGQGPKLLIQFQNNGVVDDSQLPKDRFSAERLKGVDSTLKIQPAKLEDSAVYLCASSLDSAGKSTDTQYFGPGTRLTVL.

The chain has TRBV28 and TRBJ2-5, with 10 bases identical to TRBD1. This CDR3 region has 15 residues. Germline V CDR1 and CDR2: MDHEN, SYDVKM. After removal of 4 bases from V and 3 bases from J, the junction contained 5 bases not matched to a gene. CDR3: CASSSPGQGKETQYF. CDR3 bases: TGTGCCAGCAGTTCTCCGGGACAGGGGAAAGAGACCCAGTACTTC.

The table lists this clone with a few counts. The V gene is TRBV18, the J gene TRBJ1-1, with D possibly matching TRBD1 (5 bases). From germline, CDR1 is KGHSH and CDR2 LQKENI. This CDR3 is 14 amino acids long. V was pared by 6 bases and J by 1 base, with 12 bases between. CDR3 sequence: CASSGAQGNTEAFF. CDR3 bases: TGTGCCAGCTCCGGAGCCCAGGGGAACACTGAAGCTTTCTTT.

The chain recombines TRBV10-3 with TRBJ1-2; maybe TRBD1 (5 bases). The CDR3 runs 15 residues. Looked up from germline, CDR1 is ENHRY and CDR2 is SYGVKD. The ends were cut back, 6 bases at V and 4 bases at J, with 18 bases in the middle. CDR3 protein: CAISREQPSPYGYTF. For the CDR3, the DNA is TGTGCCATCAGCAGGGAACAGCCTTCTCCCTATGGCTACACCTTC.

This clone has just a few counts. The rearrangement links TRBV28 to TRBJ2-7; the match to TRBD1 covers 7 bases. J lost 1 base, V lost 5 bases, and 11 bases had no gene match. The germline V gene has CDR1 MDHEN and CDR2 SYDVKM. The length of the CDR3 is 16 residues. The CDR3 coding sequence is TGTGCCAGCAGTGCTGGGACAGCCGCCTATTCCTACGAGCAGTACTTC. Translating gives CASSAGTAAYSYEQYF.

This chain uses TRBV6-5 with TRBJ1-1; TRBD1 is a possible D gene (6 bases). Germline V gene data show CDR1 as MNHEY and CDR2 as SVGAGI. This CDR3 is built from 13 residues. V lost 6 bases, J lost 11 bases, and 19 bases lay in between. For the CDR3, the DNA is TGTGCCAGCAGCCCCCAACCGGGGGCGCGTGCTTTCTTT. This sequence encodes CASSPQPGARAFF.

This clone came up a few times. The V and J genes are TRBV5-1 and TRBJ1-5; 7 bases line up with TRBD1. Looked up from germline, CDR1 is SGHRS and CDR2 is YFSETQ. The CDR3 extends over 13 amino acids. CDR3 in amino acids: CDLQGKGNQPQHF. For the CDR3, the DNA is TGCGACCTACAGGGGAAAGGCAATCAGCCCCAGCATTTT.

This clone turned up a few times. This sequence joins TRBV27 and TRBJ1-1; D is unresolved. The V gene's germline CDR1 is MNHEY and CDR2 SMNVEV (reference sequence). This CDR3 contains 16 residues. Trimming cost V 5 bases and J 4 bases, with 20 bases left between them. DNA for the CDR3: TGTGCCAGCAGTCGCGGACGATCCGAAGAGGGCACTGAAGCTTTCTTT. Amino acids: CASSRGRSEEGTEAFF.

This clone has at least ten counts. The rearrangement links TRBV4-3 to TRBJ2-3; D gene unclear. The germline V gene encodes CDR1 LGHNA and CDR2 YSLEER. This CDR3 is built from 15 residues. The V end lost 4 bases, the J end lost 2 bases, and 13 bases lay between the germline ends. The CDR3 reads CASSLGQDPTDTQYF. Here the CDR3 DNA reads TGCGCCAGCAGCCTCGGCCAGGACCCCACAGATACGCAGTATTTT.

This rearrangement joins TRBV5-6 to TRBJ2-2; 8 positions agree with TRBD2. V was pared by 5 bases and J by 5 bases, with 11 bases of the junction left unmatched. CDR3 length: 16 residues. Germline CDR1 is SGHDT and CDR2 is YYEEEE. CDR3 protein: CASRPSAGALTGELFF. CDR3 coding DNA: TGTGCCAGCAGACCCTCAGCGGGGGCCTTAACCGGGGAGCTGTTTTTT.

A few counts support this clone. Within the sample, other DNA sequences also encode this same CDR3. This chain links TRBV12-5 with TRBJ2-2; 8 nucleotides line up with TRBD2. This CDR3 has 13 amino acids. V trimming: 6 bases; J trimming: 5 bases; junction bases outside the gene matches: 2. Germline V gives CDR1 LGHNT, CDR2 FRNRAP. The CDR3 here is CASGRGDTGELFF. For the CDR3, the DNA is TGTGCTAGTGGGCGGGGGGATACCGGGGAGCTGTTTTTT.

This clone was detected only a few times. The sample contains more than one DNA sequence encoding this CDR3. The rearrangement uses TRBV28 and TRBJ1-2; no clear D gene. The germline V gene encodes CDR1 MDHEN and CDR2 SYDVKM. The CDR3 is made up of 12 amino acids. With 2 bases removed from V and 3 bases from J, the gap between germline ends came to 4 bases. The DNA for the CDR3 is TGTGCCAGCAGTTTAGGGGACTATGGCTACACCTTC. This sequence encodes CASSLGDYGYTF.

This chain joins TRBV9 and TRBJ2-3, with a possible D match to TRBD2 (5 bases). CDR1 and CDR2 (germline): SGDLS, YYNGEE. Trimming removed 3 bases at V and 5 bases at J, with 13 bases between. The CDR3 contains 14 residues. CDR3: CASSAGLPKDTQYF. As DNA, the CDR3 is TGTGCCAGCAGCGCAGGACTGCCTAAAGATACGCAGTATTTT.

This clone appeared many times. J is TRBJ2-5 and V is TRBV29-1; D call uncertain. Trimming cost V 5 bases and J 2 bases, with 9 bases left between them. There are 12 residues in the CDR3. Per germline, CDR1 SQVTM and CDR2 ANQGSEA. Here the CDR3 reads CSVITTQETQYF. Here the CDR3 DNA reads TGCAGCGTTATAACTACACAAGAGACCCAGTACTTC.

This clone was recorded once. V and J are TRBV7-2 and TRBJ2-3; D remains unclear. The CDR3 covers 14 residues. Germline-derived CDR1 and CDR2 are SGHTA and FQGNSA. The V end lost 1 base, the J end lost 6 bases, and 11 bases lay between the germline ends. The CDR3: CASSLVGPRDTQYF. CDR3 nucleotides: TGTGCCAGCAGCTTAGTGGGTCCTCGGGATACGCAGTATTTT.

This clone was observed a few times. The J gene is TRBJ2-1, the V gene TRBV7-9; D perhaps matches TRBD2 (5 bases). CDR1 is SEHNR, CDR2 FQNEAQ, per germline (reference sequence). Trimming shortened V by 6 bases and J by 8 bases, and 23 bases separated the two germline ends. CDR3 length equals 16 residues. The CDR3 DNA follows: TGTGCCAGCAGTTACGGGGTGGTATGGGGTAGAGATGAGCAGTTCTTC. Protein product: CASSYGVVWGRDEQFF. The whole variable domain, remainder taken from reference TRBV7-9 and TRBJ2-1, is DTGVSQNPRHKITKRGQNVTFRCDPISEHNRLYWYRQTLGQGPEFLTYFQNEAQLEKSRLLSDRFSAERPKGSFSTLEIQRTEQGDSAMYLCASSYGVVWGRDEQFFGPGTRLTVL.

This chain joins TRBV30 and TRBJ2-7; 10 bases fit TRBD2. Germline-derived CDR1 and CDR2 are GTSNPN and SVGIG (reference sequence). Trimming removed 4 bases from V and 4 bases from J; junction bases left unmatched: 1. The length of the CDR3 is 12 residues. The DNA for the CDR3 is TGTGCCTGGACTAGCGGGGGTTACGAGCAGTACTTC. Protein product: CAWTSGGYEQYF.

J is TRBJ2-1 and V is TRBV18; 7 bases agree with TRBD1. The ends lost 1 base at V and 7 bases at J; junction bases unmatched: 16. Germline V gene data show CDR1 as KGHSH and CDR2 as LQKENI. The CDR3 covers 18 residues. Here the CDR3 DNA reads TGTGCCAGCTCACCACAAGGGCTGACAGGGAGCTCGGCGAATGAGCAGTTCTTC. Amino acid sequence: CASSPQGLTGSSANEQFF.

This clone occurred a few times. The CDR3 spells CASSVRLAGQGNEQFF. The DNA of the CDR3 is TGTGCCAGCAGCGTTCGGTTAGCGGGCCAAGGCAATGAGCAGTTCTTC. The rearrangement links TRBV11-2 to TRBJ2-1; 7 nucleotides match TRBD2. Germline V lookup: CDR1 SGHAT, CDR2 FQNNGV. V lost 5 bases to trimming and J lost 6 bases; unmatched junction nucleotides: 13. The CDR3 runs to 16 residues.

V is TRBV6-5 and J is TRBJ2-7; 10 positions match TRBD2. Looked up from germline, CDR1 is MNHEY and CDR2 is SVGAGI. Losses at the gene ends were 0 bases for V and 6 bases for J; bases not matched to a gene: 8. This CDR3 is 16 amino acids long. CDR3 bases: TGTGCCAGCAGTTACTCGTACGGAGCGGGGGGGTCCGAGCAGTACTTC. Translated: CASSYSYGAGGSEQYF.

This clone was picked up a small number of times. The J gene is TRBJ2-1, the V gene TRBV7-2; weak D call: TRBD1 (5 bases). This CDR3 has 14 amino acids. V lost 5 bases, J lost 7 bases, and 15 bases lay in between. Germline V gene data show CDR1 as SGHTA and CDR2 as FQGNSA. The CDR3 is CASSPQAGWNEQFF. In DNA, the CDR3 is TGTGCCAGCAGCCCCCAGGCAGGGTGGAATGAGCAGTTCTTC.

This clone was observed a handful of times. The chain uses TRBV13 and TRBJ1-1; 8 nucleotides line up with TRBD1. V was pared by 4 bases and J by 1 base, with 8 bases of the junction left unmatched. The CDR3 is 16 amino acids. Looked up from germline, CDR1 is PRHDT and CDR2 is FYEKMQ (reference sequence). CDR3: CASSSPWTGRNTEAFF. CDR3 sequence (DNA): TGTGCCAGCAGCTCTCCATGGACAGGGAGGAACACTGAAGCTTTCTTT. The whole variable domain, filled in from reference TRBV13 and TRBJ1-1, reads AAGVIQSPRHLIKEKRETATLKCYPIPRHDTVYWYQQGPGQDPQFLISFYEKMQSDKGSIPDRFSAQQFSDYHSELNMSSLELGDSALYFCASSSPWTGRNTEAFFGQGTRLTVV.

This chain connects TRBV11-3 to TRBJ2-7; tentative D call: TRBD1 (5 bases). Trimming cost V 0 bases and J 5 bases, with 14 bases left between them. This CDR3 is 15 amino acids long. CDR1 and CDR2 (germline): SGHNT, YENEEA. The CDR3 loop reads CASSLESQGIHEQYF. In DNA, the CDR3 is TGTGCCAGCAGCTTAGAAAGCCAGGGAATCCACGAGCAGTACTTC.

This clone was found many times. The CDR3 protein is CASSDSEQYF. CDR3 DNA: TGTGCCAGCAGTGACAGCGAGCAGTACTTC. V and J are TRBV21-1 and TRBJ2-7; TRBD1, the D gene given by the table, was not confirmed from the DNA. TRBV21-1 is noted as a pseudogene. CDR3 length equals 10 residues.

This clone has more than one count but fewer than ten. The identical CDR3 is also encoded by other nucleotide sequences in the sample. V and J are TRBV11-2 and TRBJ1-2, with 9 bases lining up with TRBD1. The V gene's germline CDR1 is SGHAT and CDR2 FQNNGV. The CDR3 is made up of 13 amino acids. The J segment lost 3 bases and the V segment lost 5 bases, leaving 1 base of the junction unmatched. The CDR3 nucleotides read TGTGCCAGCAGCCGGGACAGGGACTATGGCTACACCTTC. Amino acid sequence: CASSRDRDYGYTF.

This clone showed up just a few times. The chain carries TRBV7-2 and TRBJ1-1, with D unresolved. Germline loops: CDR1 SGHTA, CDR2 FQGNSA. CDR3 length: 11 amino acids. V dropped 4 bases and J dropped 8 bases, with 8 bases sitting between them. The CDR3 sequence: CASSWTGEAFF. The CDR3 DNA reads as TGTGCCAGCAGCTGGACTGGGGAAGCTTTCTTT.

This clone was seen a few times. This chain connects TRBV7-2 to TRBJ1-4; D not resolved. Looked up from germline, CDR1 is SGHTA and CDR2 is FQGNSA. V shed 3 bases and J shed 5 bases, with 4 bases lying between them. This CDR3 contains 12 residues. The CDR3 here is CASSFRNEKLFF. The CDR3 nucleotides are TGTGCCAGCAGCTTCCGAAATGAAAAACTGTTTTTT. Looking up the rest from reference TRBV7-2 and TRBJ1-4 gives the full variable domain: GAGVSQSPSNKVTEKGKDVELRCDPISGHTALYWYRQSLGQGLEFLIYFQGNSAPDKSGLPSDRFSAERTGGSVSTLTIQRTQQEDSAVYLCASSFRNEKLFFGSGTQLSVL.

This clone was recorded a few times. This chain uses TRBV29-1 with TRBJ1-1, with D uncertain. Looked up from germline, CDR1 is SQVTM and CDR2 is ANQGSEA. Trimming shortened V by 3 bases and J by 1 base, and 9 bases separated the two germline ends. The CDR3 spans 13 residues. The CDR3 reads CSVDSRANTEAFF. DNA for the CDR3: TGCAGCGTTGATTCAAGGGCGAACACTGAAGCTTTCTTT.

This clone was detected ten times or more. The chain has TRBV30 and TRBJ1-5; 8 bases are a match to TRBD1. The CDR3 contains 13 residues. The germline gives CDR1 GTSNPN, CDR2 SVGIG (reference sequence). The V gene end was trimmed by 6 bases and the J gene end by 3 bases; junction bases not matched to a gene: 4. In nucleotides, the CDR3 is TGTGCCTGCCAGGACAGGGCCAATCAGCCCCAGCATTTT. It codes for CACQDRANQPQHF.

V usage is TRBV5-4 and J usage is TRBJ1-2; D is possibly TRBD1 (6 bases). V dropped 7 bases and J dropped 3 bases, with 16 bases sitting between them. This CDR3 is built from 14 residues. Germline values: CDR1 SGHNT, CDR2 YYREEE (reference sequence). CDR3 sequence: CASLLGPGDYGYTF. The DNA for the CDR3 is TGTGCCAGCCTGCTGGGTCCAGGGGACTATGGCTACACCTTC.